Presented here are 29 T cell receptor beta chains from one specimen sequenced in a study of control samples from healthy donors and cancer patients. Here immunoSEQ multiplex PCR was the method, and the copy in TCRdb shows in-frame clones only, minus some. The sample lists more than 95,000 clones, more than 75% occurring once. Specimen: blood. These receptors were collected from a man in his sixties in good health.

The V and J genes are TRBV5-1 and TRBJ2-7; D unclear. The germline CDR1 and CDR2 sequences are SGHRS and YFSETQ. Trimming shortened V by 0 bases and J by 4 bases, and 14 bases separated the two germline ends. The CDR3 is made up of 15 amino acids. The CDR3 DNA is TGCGCCAGCAGCTTGGAAACCAGCCCGGGTTACGAGCAGTACTTC. Translated: CASSLETSPGYEQYF.

This chain links TRBV9 with TRBJ1-4, with a tentative D call TRBD1 (5 bases). Germline values: CDR1 SGDLS, CDR2 YYNGEE. This CDR3 has 16 amino acids. Trimming left V 3 bases short and J 4 bases short, with 16 bases between. This CDR3 reads CASSAETGLNNEKLFF. CDR3 DNA sequence: TGTGCCAGCAGCGCCGAAACGGGACTGAATAATGAAAAACTGTTTTTT.

V and J are TRBV13 and TRBJ2-7; maybe TRBD1 (6 bases). Germline V lookup: CDR1 PRHDT, CDR2 FYEKMQ (reference sequence). The length of the CDR3 is 16 residues. V was cut by 1 base and J by 4 bases, with 17 bases left in between. CDR3 residues: CASSLVREGGIYEQYF. CDR3 nucleotides: TGTGCCAGCAGCTTAGTCCGGGAAGGGGGTATTTACGAGCAGTACTTC. Full variable domain (remainder filled in from reference TRBV13 and TRBJ2-7): AAGVIQSPRHLIKEKRETATLKCYPIPRHDTVYWYQQGPGQDPQFLISFYEKMQSDKGSIPDRFSAQQFSDYHSELNMSSLELGDSALYFCASSLVREGGIYEQYFGPGTRLTVT.

V and J are TRBV4-2 and TRBJ1-6; D remains ambiguous. Germline assignment: CDR1 LGHNA and CDR2 YNFKEQ. This CDR3 is 16 amino acids long. V was trimmed by 0 bases and J by 5 bases, leaving 11 bases between them. CDR3 sequence (DNA): TGTGCCAGCAGCCAAGATTGGAACGGAAATAATTCACCCCTCCACTTT. Amino acid sequence: CASSQDWNGNNSPLHF.

This clone has more than one count but fewer than ten. CDR3 region: CASRPVVWEKLFF. The CDR3 DNA sequence: TGTGCCAGCAGGCCCGTGGTATGGGAAAAACTGTTTTTT. This chain connects TRBV6-6 to TRBJ1-4; D gene unclear. The germline CDR1 and CDR2 sequences are MNHNY and SVGAGI (reference sequence). CDR3 length equals 13 residues. Trimming took off 6 bases at V and 8 bases at J, with 13 bases between the two ends.

This chain connects TRBV30 to TRBJ1-3, with D unclear. Germline loops: CDR1 GTSNPN, CDR2 SVGIG (reference sequence). The ends were cut back, 2 bases at V and 1 base at J, with 6 bases in the middle. This CDR3 spans 13 amino acids. The CDR3 sequence: CAWSWGSGNTIYF. The CDR3 DNA reads TGTGCCTGGAGTTGGGGATCTGGAAACACCATATATTTT.

Details on this clone: The sample has other DNA sequences that encode this CDR3 too. The chain couples TRBV3-1 (or the pseudogene TRBV3-2) to TRBJ1-3; TRBD1 might be the D (6 bases). Germline CDR1 and CDR2: LGHDT and YNNKEL (reference sequence). CDR3 length equals 14 residues. V lost 4 bases and J lost 2, with 9 bases in between. The CDR3, as DNA: TGTGCCAGCAGCCCACAGGGAACTGGAAACACCATATATTTT. Its protein product is CASSPQGTGNTIYF.

This chain joins TRBV2 and TRBJ1-6; D remains unclear. Germline CDR1 is SNHLY and CDR2 is FYNNEI. V lost 7 bases, J lost 0 bases, and 13 bases lay in between. This CDR3 is built from 16 residues. CDR3 in amino acids: CASIQDRSSYNSPLHF. In DNA, the CDR3 is TGTGCCAGCATCCAGGACCGGAGCTCCTATAATTCACCCCTCCACTTT. Combining the CDR3 with reference TRBV2 and TRBJ1-6 gives the whole variable domain EPEVTQTPSHQVTQMGQEVILRCVPISNHLYFYWYRQILGQKVEFLVSFYNNEISEKSEIFDDQFSVERPDGSNFTLKIRSTKLEDSAMYFCASIQDRSSYNSPLHFGNGTRLTVT.

The chain carries TRBV18 and TRBJ2-7, with D possibly being TRBD1 (6 bases). Trimming left V 3 bases short and J 4 bases short, with 10 bases between. CDR1 and CDR2 (germline): KGHSH, LQKENI. The CDR3 extends over 13 amino acids. The DNA of the CDR3 is TGTGCCAGCTCACCGGGGGCCAATTACGAGCAGTACTTC. This translates into CASSPGANYEQYF.

This clone was counted between two and nine times. The chain joins TRBV28 to TRBJ1-2, with D unresolved. Germline CDR1 and CDR2: MDHEN and SYDVKM. The ends were cut back, 2 bases at V and 4 bases at J, with 8 bases in the middle. The CDR3 sequence is 13 residues long. The CDR3, as DNA: TGTGCCAGCAGTTTAGGATTGCCCTATGGCTACACCTTC. Translated, it gives CASSLGLPYGYTF.

The J gene is TRBJ1-2, the V gene TRBV28; a possible D gene is TRBD1 (6 bases). Trimming pared 5 bases from V and 8 bases from J, leaving 9 bases between. The CDR3 has 11 amino acids. Germline V lookup: CDR1 MDHEN, CDR2 SYDVKM. CDR3 bases: TGTGCCAGCAGTCCCAGGGGCGGCTACACCTTC. It yields the protein CASSPRGGYTF.

In its sample, this clone was seen once. The chain recombines TRBV28 with TRBJ2-3, with D unresolved. The CDR3 length is 12 residues. The V gene's germline CDR1 is MDHEN and CDR2 SYDVKM. V lost 10 bases and J 2 bases, leaving 10 bases between the germline ends. The DNA for the CDR3 is TGTGCCACTACGTCTTTCACAGATACGCAGTATTTT. Its protein product is CATTSFTDTQYF. Based on the CDR3 plus reference TRBV28 and TRBJ2-3, the full variable domain is DVKVTQSSRYLVKRTGEKVFLECVQDMDHENMFWYRQDPGLGLRLIYFSYDVKMKEKGDIPEGYSVSREKKERFSLILESASTNQTSMYLCATTSFTDTQYFGPGTRLTVL.

As for this clone: Within the sample, other DNA sequences also encode this same CDR3. The CDR3 is CASSVGGNTIYF. The CDR3 DNA reads TGTGCCAGCAGCGTAGGTGGAAACACCATATATTTT. V is TRBV9 and J is TRBJ1-3; the D is unclear. The CDR3 totals 12 residues. Germline CDR1 SGDLS, CDR2 YYNGEE. Trimming pared 0 bases from V and 3 bases from J, leaving 1 base between. Filled out from reference TRBV9 and TRBJ1-3, the complete variable domain reads DSGVTQTPKHLITATGQRVTLRCSPRSGDLSVYWYQQSLDQGLQFLIQYYNGEERAKGNILERFSAQQFPDLHSELNLSSLELGDSALYFCASSVGGNTIYFGEGSWLTVV.

The chain has TRBV24-1 and TRBJ1-2; no definite D call. Deletions cut 1 base from V and 4 bases from J, with 9 bases between. Germline-derived CDR1 and CDR2 are KGHDR and SFDVKD. This CDR3 comprises 14 residues. CDR3 in amino acids: CATSDFTVGYGYTF. The CDR3 coding sequence is TGTGCCACCAGTGATTTTACGGTTGGCTATGGCTACACCTTC.

The sample holds one count of this clone. The chain carries TRBV5-8 and TRBJ1-2; D unresolved. The germline V gene encodes CDR1 SGHTS and CDR2 YDEGEE. CDR3 length: 15 residues. V was cut by 2 bases and J by 2 bases, with 13 bases left in between. CDR3 amino acids: CASSFGSGSNYGYTF. The CDR3 bases are TGTGCCAGCAGCTTCGGTTCAGGCTCCAACTATGGCTACACCTTC.

DNA of the CDR3: TGCAGCGTTGGCTTACTAATTGACACTGAAGCTTTCTTT. Translation: CSVGLLIDTEAFF. The chain uses TRBV29-1 and TRBJ1-1; D is unresolved. Germline CDR1 and CDR2: SQVTM and ANQGSEA. The CDR3 totals 13 residues. The V end was cut by 4 bases, the J end by 3 bases, with 12 bases between.

The chain has TRBV7-2 and TRBJ2-3, with 11 bases identical to TRBD1. The junction had 9 bases not matched to a gene; V was cut back by 5 bases and J by 5 bases. The CDR3 is 16 amino acids. The germline V gene encodes CDR1 SGHTA and CDR2 FQGNSA. The CDR3 region has the DNA TGTGCCAGCAGCCTTCAGGGACAGGGGGGTCGAGATACGCAGTATTTT. Translating it yields CASSLQGQGGRDTQYF.

V usage is TRBV7-3 and J usage is TRBJ1-1, with a tentative D call TRBD1 (5 bases). Per germline, CDR1 SGHTA and CDR2 FQGTGA. With 0 bases removed from V and 7 bases from J, the gap between germline ends came to 15 bases. The CDR3 extends over 15 amino acids. Here the CDR3 DNA reads TGTGCCAGCAGCTTAACGGTCGGCAGGGCGAATGAAGCTTTCTTT. It yields the protein CASSLTVGRANEAFF.

This clone has only a few counts. The chain is built from TRBV28 and TRBJ1-5; D gene uncertain. V was trimmed by 2 bases and J by 4 bases, leaving 9 bases between them. There are 14 residues in the CDR3. The V gene's germline CDR1 is MDHEN and CDR2 SYDVKM. DNA of the CDR3: TGTGCCAGCAGTTTAGCGCAGGTTAATCAGCCCCAGCATTTT. Protein: CASSLAQVNQPQHF.

The V gene is TRBV6-1, the J gene TRBJ2-6; 9 bases are shared with TRBD1. There are 16 residues in the CDR3. V dropped 4 bases and J dropped 4; count of bases not matched to a gene: 5. CDR1 and CDR2 (germline): MNHNS, SASEGT. The CDR3 protein is CASSAGTGNGANVLTF. The CDR3 region has the DNA TGTGCCAGCAGTGCCGGGACAGGGAACGGGGCCAACGTCCTGACTTTC.

This clone was observed a single time. The chain couples TRBV11-2 to TRBJ1-2; D is uncertain. In germline, CDR1 is SGHAT, CDR2 FQNNGV. V was clipped by 4 bases and J by 4 bases, with 7 bases between them. The CDR3 sequence is 12 residues long. CDR3 bases: TGTGCCAGCAGCTCTGAAGGCTATGGCTACACCTTC. It translates to CASSSEGYGYTF.

V usage is TRBV10-3 and J usage is TRBJ1-1; maybe TRBD1 (6 bases). Trimming stripped 6 bases from V and 5 bases from J, with 16 bases between. This CDR3 has 14 residues. The germline gives CDR1 ENHRY, CDR2 SYGVKD. The CDR3 region is CAISDPRGGTEAFF. The DNA for the CDR3 is TGTGCCATCAGCGACCCTAGGGGGGGTACTGAAGCTTTCTTT.

This clone was counted between two and nine times. J is TRBJ1-2 and V is TRBV2; 7 bases align to TRBD1. Germline CDR1 and CDR2: SNHLY and FYNNEI. Unmatched junction bases numbered 7, after V lost 6 bases and J lost 3 bases. The CDR3 loop spans 14 amino acids. The CDR3 DNA reads as TGTGCCAGCAGCCCACAACAGGGGTACTATGGCTACACCTTC. Translating it yields CASSPQQGYYGYTF.

The V call is TRBV29-1, the J call TRBJ1-2, with unresolved D. Germline loops: CDR1 SQVTM, CDR2 ANQGSEA. V was pared by 3 bases and J by 4 bases, with 12 bases between. This CDR3 is built from 13 residues. The CDR3 is CSVDSVLGYGYTF. In nucleotides, the CDR3 is TGCAGCGTTGATTCTGTTCTGGGCTATGGCTACACCTTC.

The count of this clone is one. The chain uses TRBV6-5 and TRBJ1-6, with 9 bases that match TRBD1. V lost 8 bases to trimming and J lost 4 bases; unmatched junction nucleotides: 3. The CDR3 length is 14 residues. Germline CDR1 MNHEY, CDR2 SVGAGI. The CDR3 protein is CASWGQGYNSPLHF. The CDR3 region has the DNA TGTGCCAGCTGGGGACAGGGATATAATTCACCCCTCCACTTT.

The chain links TRBV19 to TRBJ1-2; 12 bases are shared with TRBD1. The CDR3 is made up of 16 amino acids. CDR1 and CDR2 (germline): LNHDA, SQIVND (reference sequence). V lost 2 bases and J lost 7; bases outside the gene matches: 8. Here the CDR3 DNA reads TGTGCCAGTAGTATACCGGGACAGGGGGCGATCTCTGGCTACACCTTC. Protein sequence: CASSIPGQGAISGYTF.

The rearrangement joins TRBV18 to TRBJ2-2, with 7 bases matching TRBD1. Germline V CDR1 and CDR2: KGHSH, LQKENI. This CDR3 comprises 14 residues. With V trimmed by 3 bases and J by 4 bases, 2 bases remained unmatched. CDR3: CASSPSGGTGELFF. For the CDR3, the DNA is TGTGCCAGCTCACCTTCAGGGGGCACCGGGGAGCTGTTTTTT. Looking up the rest from reference TRBV18 and TRBJ2-2 gives the full variable domain: NAGVMQNPRHLVRRRGQEARLRCSPMKGHSHVYWYRQLPEEGLKFMVYLQKENIIDESGMPKERFSAEFPKEGPSILRIQQVVRGDSAAYFCASSPSGGTGELFFGEGSRLTVL.

This clone appeared once. This chain links TRBV19 with TRBJ1-1, with no clear D. With 3 bases removed from V and 1 base from J, the gap between germline ends came to 9 bases. The CDR3 runs to 14 residues. Germline V gene sequence: CDR1 LNHDA, CDR2 SQIVND (reference sequence). DNA of the CDR3: TGTGCCAGTAGTATTTACAGCACGAACACTGAAGCTTTCTTT. Protein: CASSIYSTNTEAFF.

The V and J genes are TRBV3-1 (or the pseudogene TRBV3-2) and TRBJ2-3; D tentatively reads TRBD1 or TRBD2 (5 bases each). V was cut by 0 bases and J by 3 bases, with 10 bases left in between. The CDR3 totals 15 residues. Per germline, CDR1 LGHDT and CDR2 YNNKEL (reference sequence). The CDR3 sequence: CASSQDGGGTDTQYF. DNA of the CDR3: TGTGCCAGCAGCCAAGATGGTGGGGGAACAGATACGCAGTATTTT.